One sample yielded the 27 T cell receptor beta chains listed below, sequenced in a study of T cell responses to AZD1222 COVID-19 vaccine. The repertoire was sequenced with immunoSEQ multiplex PCR; TCRdb's copy has only in-frame clones and lacks some. Of approximately 120,000 clones in the sample, about 90% were seen once. Sequencing used peripheral blood, obtained on day 0 of AZD1222 vaccination. All receptors come from an adult in good health.

The chain combines TRBV3-1 (or the pseudogene TRBV3-2) with TRBJ1-3; no clear D gene. Per germline, CDR1 LGHDT and CDR2 YNNKEL (reference sequence). This CDR3 spans 15 amino acids. Trimming took off 3 bases at V and 0 bases at J, with 9 bases between the two ends. CDR3 DNA sequence: TGTGCCAGCAGCCAGGAACTTCTCTCTGGAAACACCATATATTTT. It specifies CASSQELLSGNTIYF.

The genes are TRBV7-9 and TRBJ2-3; D gene unclear. Germline CDR1 is SEHNR and CDR2 is FQNEAQ (reference sequence). The CDR3 consists of 14 residues. The ends were cut back, 7 bases at V and 2 bases at J, with 13 bases in the middle. This CDR3 reads CASTRLRATDTQYF. The CDR3 DNA reads as TGTGCCAGCACCCGATTGAGAGCCACAGATACGCAGTATTTT.

The chain carries TRBV6-4 and TRBJ1-2; the match to TRBD1 covers 8 bases. Germline loops: CDR1 MRHNA, CDR2 SNTAGT. The CDR3 contains 15 residues. The J segment lost 1 base and the V segment lost 8 bases, leaving 9 bases of the junction unmatched. The chain's CDR3 is CASARTGTLNYGYTF. The CDR3 DNA follows: TGTGCCAGCGCCCGGACAGGGACGCTTAACTATGGCTACACCTTC.

By sample fraction, this clone is medium-sized (0.01 to 0.1%). The chain links TRBV2 to TRBJ1-5; 11 bases map to TRBD1. This CDR3 has 15 residues. The germline gives CDR1 SNHLY, CDR2 FYNNEI. J lost 6 bases, V lost 7 bases, and 8 bases had no gene match. The CDR3 protein is CASTEEGTGGQPQHF. The CDR3 DNA follows: TGTGCCAGCACCGAAGAGGGGACAGGGGGTCAGCCCCAGCATTTT.

The rearrangement links TRBV7-3 to TRBJ2-1, with D possibly being TRBD2 (6 bases). V shed 4 bases and J shed 0 bases, with 10 bases lying between them. Germline values: CDR1 SGHTA, CDR2 FQGTGA. The CDR3 consists of 15 residues. CDR3 coding DNA: TGTGCCAGCAGCTCGGGACTGAGCTCCTACAATGAGCAGTTCTTC. Translating gives CASSSGLSSYNEQFF. Variable domain in full (rest from reference TRBV7-3 and TRBJ2-1): GAGVSQTPSNKVTEKGKYVELRCDPISGHTALYWYRQSLGQGPEFLIYFQGTGAADDSGLPNDRFFAVRPEGSVSTLKIQRTERGDSAVYLCASSSGLSSYNEQFFGPGTRLTVL.

This chain joins TRBV7-9 and TRBJ1-1; D is uncertain. CDR3 length: 14 residues. Germline V gene lookup returns CDR1 SEHNR and CDR2 FQNEAQ (reference sequence). V was pared by 7 bases and J by 7 bases, with 19 bases between. The CDR3, as DNA: TGTGCCAGCACGGCCCTAGGCGCGGGGAGTGAAGCTTTCTTT. Its protein is CASTALGAGSEAFF.

The chain combines TRBV9 with TRBJ2-1, with 8 positions matching TRBD1. The germline V gene encodes CDR1 SGDLS and CDR2 YYNGEE. V was clipped by 2 bases and J by 7 bases; unmatched bases: 5. The CDR3 runs 14 residues. The CDR3 here is CASSVDRGGNEQFF. Here the CDR3 DNA reads TGTGCCAGCAGCGTCGACAGGGGAGGTAATGAGCAGTTCTTC.

The CDR3 DNA is TGTGCCAGCAGGCCCCAGGGCACTTACACTGAAGCTTTCTTT. Translated, it gives CASRPQGTYTEAFF. This sequence joins TRBV5-6 and TRBJ1-1, with a weak D call TRBD1 (5 bases). This CDR3 region has 14 residues. CDR1 and CDR2 (germline): SGHDT, YYEEEE. Trimming pared 5 bases from V and 3 bases from J, leaving 14 bases between.

The CDR3, as DNA: TGTGCCAGCAGACTTGACCGAGATCAGCCCCAGCATTTT. Its translation is CASRLDRDQPQHF. The chain combines TRBV6-5 with TRBJ1-5; D is ambiguous. V was shortened by 6 bases and J by 5 bases, with 11 bases between the two germline ends. CDR1 MNHEY and CDR2 SVGAGI come from the germline V gene. The length of the CDR3 is 13 residues.

The V gene is TRBV11-3, the J gene TRBJ2-4; the D is unclear. The CDR3 totals 13 residues. Looked up from germline, CDR1 is SGHNT and CDR2 is YENEEA. The germline V and J ends were trimmed by 2 bases and 6 bases, with 8 bases remaining between them. CDR3 DNA: TGTGCCAGCAGCTTAACCCCGGGAAACATTCAGTACTTC. This gives the protein CASSLTPGNIQYF.

The chain carries TRBV7-2 and TRBJ1-2; D gene uncertain. There are 18 residues in the CDR3. Germline CDR1 SGHTA, CDR2 FQGNSA. V dropped 7 bases and J dropped 1 base, with 25 bases sitting between them. DNA for the CDR3: TGTGCCAGCAACCTCCCAAACCATGCCCAGGACCTTAACTATGGCTACACCTTC. Translation: CASNLPNHAQDLNYGYTF.

CDR3 amino acids: CASSYRGPGYTF. DNA of the CDR3: TGTGCCAGCAGTTACAGGGGCCCTGGCTACACCTTC. V is TRBV11-2 and J is TRBJ1-2, with 7 positions matching TRBD1. In germline, CDR1 is SGHAT, CDR2 FQNNGV. The CDR3 runs 12 residues. Trimming cost V 6 bases and J 7 bases; bases outside gene matches: 5.

This chain links TRBV20-1 with TRBJ2-1; possibly TRBD1 for D (6 bases). Looked up from germline, CDR1 is DFQATT and CDR2 is SNEGSKA (reference sequence). The CDR3 has 11 amino acids. The CDR3 sequence: CSPGQPNEQFF. CDR3 DNA: TGCAGCCCTGGACAGCCCAATGAGCAGTTCTTC.

The chain employs TRBV10-1 and TRBJ1-1; 7 bases align to TRBD1. V gave up 3 bases and J gave up 3 bases; unmatched junction bases: 4. Germline CDR1 is WNHNN and CDR2 is SYGVQD (reference sequence). This CDR3 is 14 amino acids long. CDR3 loop: CASSEGGRDTEAFF. The CDR3 coding sequence is TGCGCCAGCAGTGAAGGGGGCCGTGACACTGAAGCTTTCTTT.

The chain uses TRBV3-1 (or the pseudogene TRBV3-2) and TRBJ1-2, with 9 bases identical to TRBD1. There are 16 residues in the CDR3. With V trimmed by 5 bases and J by 3 bases, 10 bases remained unmatched. Germline values: CDR1 LGHDT, CDR2 YNNKEL (reference sequence). CDR3 sequence reads: CASSVQGAGIHYGYTF. The CDR3 nucleotides are TGTGCCAGCAGCGTACAGGGGGCGGGCATCCACTATGGCTACACCTTC.

The chain combines TRBV27 with TRBJ1-1; unclear D gene. There are 11 residues in the CDR3. V was cut by 6 bases and J by 1 base, with 3 bases left in between. Germline V gene sequence: CDR1 MNHEY, CDR2 SMNVEV (reference sequence). The CDR3 DNA follows: TGTGCCAGCAGGAAGAACACTGAAGCTTTCTTT. Amino acids: CASRKNTEAFF.

The gene calls are TRBV6-4 and TRBJ2-7; D is undetermined. Germline V gene sequence: CDR1 MRHNA, CDR2 SNTAGT. The CDR3 totals 14 residues. Between the trimmed V and J ends, which lost 4 bases and 0 bases, there was a span of 10 bases. CDR3 coding DNA: TGTGCCAGCAGTGTTGCGCATAGCTCCTACGAGCAGTACTTC. Protein product: CASSVAHSSYEQYF.

The rearrangement uses TRBV30 and TRBJ2-3; D is unresolved. V dropped 1 base and J dropped 2 bases, with 4 bases sitting between them. Germline values: CDR1 GTSNPN, CDR2 SVGIG (reference sequence). The CDR3 covers 12 residues. The CDR3 loop is CAWSGSTDTQYF. In DNA form, the CDR3 reads TGTGCCTGGAGTGGATCCACAGATACGCAGTATTTT.

CDR3 amino acids: CSAGTSGNEQFF. The CDR3, as DNA: TGCAGCGCTGGGACTAGCGGAAATGAGCAGTTCTTC. V usage is TRBV29-1 and J usage is TRBJ2-1, with 11 bases lining up with TRBD2. The CDR3 length is 12 residues. The V gene end was trimmed by 7 bases and the J gene end by 7 bases; junction bases not matched to a gene: 3. Germline V lookup: CDR1 SQVTM, CDR2 ANQGSEA.

This clone was recorded only once. The J gene is TRBJ2-2, the V gene TRBV3-1 (or the pseudogene TRBV3-2), with unresolved D. The V gene lost 4 bases and the J gene lost 5 bases, with 11 bases spanning the gap. Per the germline V gene, CDR1 is LGHDT and CDR2 is YNNKEL (reference sequence). This CDR3 region has 14 residues. This CDR3 is CASSLDGWTGELFF. The CDR3 nucleotides read TGTGCCAGCAGCCTGGACGGGTGGACCGGGGAGCTGTTTTTT.

The V and J genes are TRBV20-1 and TRBJ1-2, with 7 bases lining up with TRBD1. Germline CDR1 DFQATT, CDR2 SNEGSKA (reference sequence). The CDR3 has 14 residues. With V trimmed by 3 bases and J by 2 bases, 6 bases remained unmatched. The chain's CDR3 is CSASTGQLNYGYTF. CDR3 coding DNA: TGCAGTGCTAGTACGGGACAGCTGAACTATGGCTACACCTTC.

This chain connects TRBV12-3 or TRBV12-4 to TRBJ1-4; no reliable D call. The CDR3 has 11 amino acids. The V gene lost 6 bases and the J gene lost 6 bases, with 5 bases spanning the gap. The CDR3: CASRRDEKLFF. In nucleotides, the CDR3 is TGTGCCAGCAGGCGGGATGAAAAACTGTTTTTT.

CDR3 coding DNA: TGTGCCAGCAGCTTTCAGGGATTTGGTCGAAACACCATATATTTT. Translation: CASSFQGFGRNTIYF. J is TRBJ1-3 and V is TRBV11-2; a possible D gene is TRBD1 (5 bases). CDR3 size: 15 residues. CDR1 and CDR2 from the germline V gene are SGHAT and FQNNGV. The V and J ends lost 3 bases and 5 bases respectively, with 14 bases between them. Variable domain in full (rest from reference TRBV11-2 and TRBJ1-3): EAGVAQSPRYKIIEKRQSVAFWCNPISGHATLYWYQQILGQGPKLLIQFQNNGVVDDSQLPKDRFSAERLKGVDSTLKIQPAKLEDSAVYLCASSFQGFGRNTIYFGEGSWLTVV.

The J gene is TRBJ2-1, the V gene TRBV11-3; 7 bases match TRBD1. Germline trimming cut 0 bases from V and 8 bases from J; bases unmatched to any gene: 13. The CDR3 runs 17 residues. In germline, CDR1 is SGHNT, CDR2 YENEEA. CDR3 sequence (DNA): TGTGCCAGCAGCTTAGATAGACTGGGCAGGGGGTCGGATGAGCAGTTCTTC. Protein: CASSLDRLGRGSDEQFF.

Only one count was recorded for this clone. This rearrangement joins TRBV14 to TRBJ1-1; 8 bases are shared with TRBD1. The CDR3 has 17 residues. J was trimmed by 1 base and V by 2 bases; bases with no gene match: 9. The V gene's germline CDR1 is SGHDN and CDR2 FVKESK. In nucleotides, the CDR3 is TGTGCCAGCAGCCAAAGCCCCGGACAGGGAAAGAACACTGAAGCTTTCTTT. It codes for CASSQSPGQGKNTEAFF.

The chain couples TRBV18 to TRBJ2-2, with TRBD1 matching over 7 bases. CDR1 and CDR2 (germline): KGHSH, LQKENI. The CDR3 contains 15 residues. The V and J ends lost 3 bases and 3 bases, in that order; junction bases with no gene match: 4. The CDR3, as DNA: TGTGCCAGCTCACCGCGGCAGGGGGACACCGGGGAGCTGTTTTTT. Amino acids: CASSPRQGDTGELFF.

The V and J genes are TRBV15 and TRBJ2-7; D remains unclear. Deletions cut 4 bases from V and 6 bases from J, with 22 bases between. Looked up from germline, CDR1 is LNHNV and CDR2 is YYDKDF (reference sequence). The CDR3 contains 16 residues. Here the CDR3 DNA reads TGTGCCACCAGCACTCTGAGCCATACCCTCGGTGTCGAGCAGTACTTC. Amino acids: CATSTLSHTLGVEQYF.